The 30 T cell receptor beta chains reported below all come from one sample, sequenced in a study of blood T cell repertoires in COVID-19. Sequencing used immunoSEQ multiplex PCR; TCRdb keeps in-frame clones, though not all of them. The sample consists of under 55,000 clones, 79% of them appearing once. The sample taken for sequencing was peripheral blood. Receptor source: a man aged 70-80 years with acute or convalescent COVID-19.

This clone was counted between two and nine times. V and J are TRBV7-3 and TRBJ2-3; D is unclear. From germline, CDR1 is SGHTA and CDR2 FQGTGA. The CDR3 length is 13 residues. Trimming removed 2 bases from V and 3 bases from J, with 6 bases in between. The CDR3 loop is CASSLPGTDTQYF. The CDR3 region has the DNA TGTGCCAGCAGCTTACCCGGTACAGATACGCAGTATTTT.

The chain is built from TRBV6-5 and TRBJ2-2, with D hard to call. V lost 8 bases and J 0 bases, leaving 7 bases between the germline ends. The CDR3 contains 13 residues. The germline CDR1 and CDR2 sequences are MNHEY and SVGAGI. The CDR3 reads CASSSSNTGELFF. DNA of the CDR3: TGTGCCAGCTCCAGTTCGAACACCGGGGAGCTGTTTTTT.

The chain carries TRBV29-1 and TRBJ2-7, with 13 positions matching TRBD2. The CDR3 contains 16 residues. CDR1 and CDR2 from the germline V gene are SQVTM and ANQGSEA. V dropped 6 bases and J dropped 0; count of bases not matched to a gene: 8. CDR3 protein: CSVAGLAGRSSYEQYF. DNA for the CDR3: TGCAGCGTCGCGGGACTAGCGGGGCGCAGCTCCTACGAGCAGTACTTC.

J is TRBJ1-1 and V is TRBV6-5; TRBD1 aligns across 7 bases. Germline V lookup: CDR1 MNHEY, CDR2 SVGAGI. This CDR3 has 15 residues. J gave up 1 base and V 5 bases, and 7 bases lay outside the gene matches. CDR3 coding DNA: TGTGCCAGCAGTATACGGGACAGACCGAACACTGAAGCTTTCTTT. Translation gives CASSIRDRPNTEAFF.

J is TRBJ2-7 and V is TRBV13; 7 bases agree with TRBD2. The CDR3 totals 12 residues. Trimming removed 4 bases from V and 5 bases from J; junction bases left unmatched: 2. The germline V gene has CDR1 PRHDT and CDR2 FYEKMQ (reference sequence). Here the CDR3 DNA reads TGTGCCAGCAGCTCCGGACTAGACGAGCAGTACTTC. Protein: CASSSGLDEQYF.

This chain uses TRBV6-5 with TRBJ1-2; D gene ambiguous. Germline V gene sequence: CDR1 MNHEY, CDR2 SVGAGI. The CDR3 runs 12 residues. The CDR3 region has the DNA TGTGGTTCTTGGGCAGTCAACTATGGCTACACCTTC. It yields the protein CGSWAVNYGYTF.

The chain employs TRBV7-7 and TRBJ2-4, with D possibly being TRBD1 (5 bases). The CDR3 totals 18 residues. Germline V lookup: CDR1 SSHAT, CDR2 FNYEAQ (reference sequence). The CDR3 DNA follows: TGTGCTAGCTTCCCCCACGATTCGACAGTAATCACCAAAAACATTCAGTACTTC. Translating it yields CASFPHDSTVITKNIQYF.

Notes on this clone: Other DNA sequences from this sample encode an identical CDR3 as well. CDR3 in DNA: TGTGCCAGCAGCTTAGCCGGACAGGACTATGGCTACACCTTC. It translates to CASSLAGQDYGYTF. The rearrangement uses TRBV7-2 and TRBJ1-2; 7 bases fit TRBD1. The CDR3 runs to 14 residues. Trimming at V came to 0 bases and at J to 3 bases, leaving 1 base not matched to a gene. In germline, CDR1 is SGHTA, CDR2 FQGNSA.

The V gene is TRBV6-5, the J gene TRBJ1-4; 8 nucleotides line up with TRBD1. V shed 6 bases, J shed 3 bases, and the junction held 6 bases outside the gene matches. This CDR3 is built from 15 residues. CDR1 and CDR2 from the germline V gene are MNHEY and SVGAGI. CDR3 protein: CASRHRGGPNEKLFF. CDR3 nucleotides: TGTGCCAGCAGACACAGGGGGGGGCCTAATGAAAAACTGTTTTTT.

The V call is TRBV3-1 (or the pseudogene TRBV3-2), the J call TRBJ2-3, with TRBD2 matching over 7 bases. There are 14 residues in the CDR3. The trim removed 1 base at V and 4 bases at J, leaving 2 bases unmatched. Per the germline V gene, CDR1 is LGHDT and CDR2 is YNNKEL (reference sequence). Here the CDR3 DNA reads TGTGCCAGCAGCCAAGGGCTAGCGGCAGATACGCAGTATTTT. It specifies CASSQGLAADTQYF.

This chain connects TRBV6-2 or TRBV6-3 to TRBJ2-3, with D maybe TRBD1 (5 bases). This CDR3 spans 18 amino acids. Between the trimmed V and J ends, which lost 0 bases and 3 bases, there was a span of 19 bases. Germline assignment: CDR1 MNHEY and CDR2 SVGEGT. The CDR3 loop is CASSYSRDYGSGTDTQYF. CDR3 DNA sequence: TGTGCCAGCAGTTACTCGCGAGATTACGGGTCAGGGACAGATACGCAGTATTTT.

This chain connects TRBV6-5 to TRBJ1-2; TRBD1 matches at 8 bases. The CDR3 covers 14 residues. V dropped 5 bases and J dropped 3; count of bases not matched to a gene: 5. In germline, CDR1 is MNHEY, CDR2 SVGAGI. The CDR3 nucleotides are TGTGCCAGCAGTAGTGACAGGGGTGACTATGGCTACACCTTC. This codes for CASSSDRGDYGYTF.

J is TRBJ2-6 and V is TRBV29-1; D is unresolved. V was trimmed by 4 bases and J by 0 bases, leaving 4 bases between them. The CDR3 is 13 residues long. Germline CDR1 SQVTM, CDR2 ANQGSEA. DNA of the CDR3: TGCAGCGTTGGTCTCTCTGGGGCCAACGTCCTGACTTTC. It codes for CSVGLSGANVLTF.

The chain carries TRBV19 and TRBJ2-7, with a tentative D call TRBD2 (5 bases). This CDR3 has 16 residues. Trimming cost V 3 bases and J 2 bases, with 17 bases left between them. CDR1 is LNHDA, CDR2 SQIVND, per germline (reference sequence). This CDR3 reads CASSIISSGSTYEQYF. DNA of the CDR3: TGTGCCAGTAGTATTATTAGCAGCGGCAGCACCTACGAGCAGTACTTC.

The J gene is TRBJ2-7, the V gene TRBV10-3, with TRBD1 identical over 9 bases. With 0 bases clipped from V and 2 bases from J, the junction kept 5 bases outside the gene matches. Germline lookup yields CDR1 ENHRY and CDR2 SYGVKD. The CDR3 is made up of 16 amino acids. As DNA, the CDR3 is TGTGCCATCAGTGAGTCAGGAGGACAGGGGACCTACGAGCAGTACTTC. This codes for CAISESGGQGTYEQYF.

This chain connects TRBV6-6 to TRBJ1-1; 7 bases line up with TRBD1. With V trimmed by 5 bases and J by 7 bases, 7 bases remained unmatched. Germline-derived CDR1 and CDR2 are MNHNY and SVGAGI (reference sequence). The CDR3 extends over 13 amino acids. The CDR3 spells CASSTMGDSEAFF. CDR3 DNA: TGTGCCAGCAGTACAATGGGGGACAGTGAAGCTTTCTTT.

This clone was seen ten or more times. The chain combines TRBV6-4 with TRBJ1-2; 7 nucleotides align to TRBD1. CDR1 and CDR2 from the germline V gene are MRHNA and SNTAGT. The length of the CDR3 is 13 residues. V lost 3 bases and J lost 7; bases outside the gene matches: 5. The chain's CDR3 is CASSETEGAGYTF. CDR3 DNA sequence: TGTGCCAGCAGTGAAACGGAGGGGGCTGGCTACACCTTC.

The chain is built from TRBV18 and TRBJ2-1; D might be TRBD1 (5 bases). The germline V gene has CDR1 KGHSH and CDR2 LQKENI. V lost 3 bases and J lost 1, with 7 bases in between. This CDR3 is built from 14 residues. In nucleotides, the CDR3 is TGTGCCAGCTCACCCCAGGGATCCTACAATGAGCAGTTCTTC. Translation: CASSPQGSYNEQFF.

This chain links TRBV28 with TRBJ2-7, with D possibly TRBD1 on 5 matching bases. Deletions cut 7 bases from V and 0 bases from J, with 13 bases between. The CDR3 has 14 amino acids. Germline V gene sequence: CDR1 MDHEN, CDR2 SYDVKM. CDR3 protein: CASTSGYRSYEQYF. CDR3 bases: TGTGCCAGCACCTCAGGGTACCGCTCCTACGAGCAGTACTTC.

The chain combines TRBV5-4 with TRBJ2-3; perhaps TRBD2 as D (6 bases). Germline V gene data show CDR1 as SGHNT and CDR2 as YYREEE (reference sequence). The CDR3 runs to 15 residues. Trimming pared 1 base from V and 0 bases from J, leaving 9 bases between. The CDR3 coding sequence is TGTGCCAGCAGCTTGTCCGGGAGTAGCACAGATACGCAGTATTTT. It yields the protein CASSLSGSSTDTQYF.

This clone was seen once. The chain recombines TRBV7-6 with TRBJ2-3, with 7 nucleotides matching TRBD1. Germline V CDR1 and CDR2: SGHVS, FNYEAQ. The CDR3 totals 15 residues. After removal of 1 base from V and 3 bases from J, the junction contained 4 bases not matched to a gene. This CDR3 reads CASSLVGQRTDTQYF. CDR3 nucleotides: TGTGCCAGCAGCTTAGTGGGACAGAGGACAGATACGCAGTATTTT.

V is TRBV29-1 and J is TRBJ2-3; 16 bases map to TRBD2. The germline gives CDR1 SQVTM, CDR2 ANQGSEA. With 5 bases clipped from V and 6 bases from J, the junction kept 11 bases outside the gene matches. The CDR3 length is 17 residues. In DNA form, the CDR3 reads TGCAGCGTTTCGGGACTAGCGGGGGGGCGAGGTGCGGATACGCAGTATTTT. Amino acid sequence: CSVSGLAGGRGADTQYF.

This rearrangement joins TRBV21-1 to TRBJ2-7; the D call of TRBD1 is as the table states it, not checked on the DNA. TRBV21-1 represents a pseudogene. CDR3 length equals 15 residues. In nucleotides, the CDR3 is TGTGCCAGCAGCCGGCGACAGGGGACCTTTGGCGAGCAGTACTTC. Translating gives CASSRRQGTFGEQYF.

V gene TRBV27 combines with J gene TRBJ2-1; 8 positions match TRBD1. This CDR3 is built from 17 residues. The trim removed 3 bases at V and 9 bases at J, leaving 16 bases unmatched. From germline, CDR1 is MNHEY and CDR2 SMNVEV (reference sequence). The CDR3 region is CASSFPLHGGQGVEQFF. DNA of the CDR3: TGTGCCAGCAGTTTCCCCCTCCACGGTGGACAGGGAGTTGAGCAGTTCTTC.

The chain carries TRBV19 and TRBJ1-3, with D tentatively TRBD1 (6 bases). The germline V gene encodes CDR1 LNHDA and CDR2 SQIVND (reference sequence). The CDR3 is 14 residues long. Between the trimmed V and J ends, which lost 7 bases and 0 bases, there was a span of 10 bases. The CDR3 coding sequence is TGTGCCAGTATTGCAGGGGTCTCTGGAAACACCATATATTTT. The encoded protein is CASIAGVSGNTIYF.

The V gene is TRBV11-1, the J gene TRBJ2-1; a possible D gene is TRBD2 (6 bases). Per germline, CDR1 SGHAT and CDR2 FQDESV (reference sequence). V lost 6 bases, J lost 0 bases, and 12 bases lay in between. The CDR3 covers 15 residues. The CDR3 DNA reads TGTGCCAGCAGGTTTAGCGGTAGCTCCTACAATGAGCAGTTCTTC. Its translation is CASRFSGSSYNEQFF.

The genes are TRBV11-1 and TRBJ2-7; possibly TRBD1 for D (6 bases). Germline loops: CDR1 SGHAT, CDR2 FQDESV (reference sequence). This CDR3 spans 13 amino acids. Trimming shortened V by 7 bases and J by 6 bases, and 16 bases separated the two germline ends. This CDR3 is CASTGASPVEQYF. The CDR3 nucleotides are TGTGCCAGCACAGGGGCTAGCCCAGTCGAGCAGTACTTC.

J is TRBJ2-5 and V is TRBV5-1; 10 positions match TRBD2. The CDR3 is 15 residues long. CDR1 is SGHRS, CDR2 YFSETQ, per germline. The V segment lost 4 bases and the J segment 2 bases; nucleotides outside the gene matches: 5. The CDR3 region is CASSPLAGRQETQYF. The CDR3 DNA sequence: TGCGCCAGCAGCCCACTAGCGGGAAGGCAAGAGACCCAGTACTTC.

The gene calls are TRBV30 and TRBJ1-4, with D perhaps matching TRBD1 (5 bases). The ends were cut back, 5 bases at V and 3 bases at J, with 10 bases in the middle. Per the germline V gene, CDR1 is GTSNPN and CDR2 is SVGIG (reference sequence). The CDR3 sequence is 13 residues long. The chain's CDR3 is CAWARAANEKLFF. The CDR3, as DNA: TGTGCCTGGGCCAGGGCTGCTAATGAAAAACTGTTTTTT.

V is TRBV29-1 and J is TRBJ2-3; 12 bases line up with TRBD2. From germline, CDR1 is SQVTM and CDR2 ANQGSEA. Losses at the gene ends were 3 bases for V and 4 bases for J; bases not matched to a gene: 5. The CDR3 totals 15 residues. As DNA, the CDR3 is TGCAGCGTTGAGATTACTAGCGGGAGGTCAGATACGCAGTATTTT. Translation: CSVEITSGRSDTQYF.